The clone carrying this T cell receptor (beta chain) was seen many times. These data originate in a study of early T cells in non-severe SARS-CoV-2 infection. The V end lost 5 bases, the J end lost 8 bases, and 16 bases lay between the germline ends. The germline gives CDR1 SEHNR, CDR2 FQNEAQ (reference sequence). This CDR3 has 15 amino acids. TCRdb ran MiXCR on the 5' RACE reads and lists one entry per CDR3 protein. The data contain roughly 70,000 distinct CDR3 sequences, around 12% of them singletons. This rearrangement joins TRBV7-9 to TRBJ1-6; D remains ambiguous. Sequenced: whole blood. The origin of this receptor is an adult who was a healthcare worker with PCR-confirmed SARS-CoV-2 infection or an uninfected control (not recorded which). CDR3 coding DNA: TGTGCCAGCAGCCCCCCTCAAGCAGGAGATTCACCCCTCCACTTT. This sequence encodes CASSPPQAGDSPLHF.